This TCR beta chain stems from a study of T cells in Graves' hyperthyroidism and ophthalmopathy. Findings and limits, study-wide: For ophthalmopathy, model prediction preceded onset by a median roughly 6.5 months.

The study included ophthalmopathy patients with Clinical Activity Score at least 3, NOSPECS grade at least 4 and duration under 3 months. Uncontrolled infection, other autoimmune disease, pregnancy and lactation each barred patients from inclusion. Each diagnosis was grounded in clinical symptoms, serum thyroxine and TRAb, thyroid ultrasound, and orbital computed tomography. As for this clonotype: The antigen remains unidentified.

Amplification yielded TCR beta CDR3 regions, with RNA transcripts as the source. Primed by the HTBI set, a first-round RT-PCR was run on the TCR CDR3. TCRdb redid the calling of the multiplex PCR reads with MiXCR, one entry per CDR3 protein. This sample has hundreds of thousands of distinct CDR3 sequences, with 20% found just once. The CDR3 is 14 residues long. Per germline, CDR1 LGHNA and CDR2 YNFKEQ. V lost 6 bases and J lost 7; bases outside the gene matches: 8. The specimen sequenced was blood. The TCR comes from a man aged 35 to 55 with Graves' ophthalmopathy. The chain joins TRBV4-2 to TRBJ1-2; 10 bases map to TRBD1. CDR3 coding DNA: TGTGCCAGCAGAGCTGGGACAGGGGATATTGGCTACACCTTC. It yields the protein CASRAGTGDIGYTF.